Shown below are 19 T cell receptor beta chains from a single sample sequenced in a study of cytomegalovirus exposure and HLA in healthy donors (dated by TCRdb to 2015 to 2018). Library preparation was by the immunoSEQ multiplex PCR assay. For the multiplex PCR, a mixture combining 60 forward primers for TCR Vbeta segments and 13 reverse primers for TCR Jbeta segments was used. TCRdb took this table from immuneACCESS and kept in-frame rearrangements with V and J called. Such tables lack part of the clones; where checked against another copy, unresolved V genes explain under half of the gap, and the rest is unexplained. The sample contains approximately 180,000 clones, over 75% of them found a single time. The ten largest clonotypes hold 5% to 7% of the sample. The specimen sequenced was PBMCs. These receptors all come from a middle-aged man in good health and CMV-seropositive.

The CDR3 DNA is TGTGCCAGCTCACTCCCCGGTGGCGGGAGGGGCGGGAATGAGCAGTTCTTC. It encodes CASSLPGGGRGGNEQFF. V is TRBV18 and J is TRBJ2-1; 9 bases fit TRBD2. This CDR3 is 17 amino acids long. The J segment lost 7 bases and the V segment lost 4 bases, leaving 14 bases of the junction unmatched. Germline V CDR1 and CDR2: KGHSH, LQKENI. Full variable domain (rest looked up from reference TRBV18 and TRBJ2-1): NAGVMQNPRHLVRRRGQEARLRCSPMKGHSHVYWYRQLPEEGLKFMVYLQKENIIDESGMPKERFSAEFPKEGPSILRIQQVVRGDSAAYFCASSLPGGGRGGNEQFFGPGTRLTVL.

This clone is judged medium-sized. The chain links TRBV27 to TRBJ2-2; the match to TRBD2 covers 8 bases. The V gene end was trimmed by 2 bases and the J gene end by 5 bases; junction bases not matched to a gene: 7. The germline V gene encodes CDR1 MNHEY and CDR2 SMNVEV (reference sequence). There are 16 residues in the CDR3. In DNA, the CDR3 is TGTGCCAGCAGTTTAATCGACGGCGGGGGGACCGGGGAGCTGTTTTTT. This translates into CASSLIDGGGTGELFF.

This clone was detected once. Here the CDR3 reads CASSIGPGKQFF. CDR3 nucleotides: TGTGCCAGTAGTATCGGACCGGGAAAGCAGTTCTTC. V gene TRBV19 combines with J gene TRBJ2-1; perhaps TRBD2 as D (5 bases). In germline, CDR1 is LNHDA, CDR2 SQIVND (reference sequence). This CDR3 has 12 amino acids. V was trimmed by 3 bases and J by 11 bases, leaving 11 bases between them.

The rearrangement uses TRBV7-3 and TRBJ1-1; D not certain. Germline CDR1 SGHTA, CDR2 FQGTGA. The CDR3 runs to 14 residues. V lost 2 bases and J lost 1, with 8 bases in between. The CDR3 nucleotides read TGTGCCAGCAGCTTAGGGCATGCGAACACTGAAGCTTTCTTT. Protein sequence: CASSLGHANTEAFF.

This clone was recorded once. The chain uses TRBV29-1 and TRBJ2-2; the match to TRBD2 covers 7 bases. The CDR3 has 13 amino acids. Trimming removed 6 bases from V and 5 bases from J; junction bases left unmatched: 6. Germline V gene lookup returns CDR1 SQVTM and CDR2 ANQGSEA. The CDR3 nucleotides are TGCAGCGTCCGGGACTACATAACCGGGGAGCTGTTTTTT. Protein: CSVRDYITGELFF.

J is TRBJ2-1 and V is TRBV28; TRBD1 aligns across 10 bases. Looked up from germline, CDR1 is MDHEN and CDR2 is SYDVKM. The length of the CDR3 is 13 residues. Trimming took 7 bases from V and 10 from J; bases not matched to a gene: 7. CDR3 bases: TGTGCCAGCAACTCGGGACAGGGGCGCGAGCAGTTCTTC. Translation gives CASNSGQGREQFF. Combining the CDR3 with reference TRBV28 and TRBJ2-1 gives the whole variable domain DVKVTQSSRYLVKRTGEKVFLECVQDMDHENMFWYRQDPGLGLRLIYFSYDVKMKEKGDIPEGYSVSREKKERFSLILESASTNQTSMYLCASNSGQGREQFFGPGTRLTVL.

The chain couples TRBV7-9 to TRBJ2-7; 9 bases are shared with TRBD2. CDR3 length: 15 amino acids. CDR1 is SEHNR and CDR2 is FQNEAQ in the germline V gene (reference sequence). The J segment lost 5 bases and the V segment lost 1 base, leaving 6 bases of the junction unmatched. The CDR3 DNA is TGTGCCAGCAGCTTAGAGCTAGCGGGGCTCCACGAGCAGTACTTC. This encodes CASSLELAGLHEQYF.

This clone turned up a few times. This sequence joins TRBV5-1 and TRBJ1-3; 7 positions match TRBD1. Germline V lookup: CDR1 SGHRS, CDR2 YFSETQ. V trimming: 2 bases; J trimming: 5 bases; junction bases outside the gene matches: 4. CDR3 size: 14 residues. CDR3 sequence (DNA): TGCGCCAGCAGCTTAGGACAGGCAAGAAACACCATATATTTT. Its protein product is CASSLGQARNTIYF.

The chain joins TRBV29-1 to TRBJ1-5; 10 nucleotides line up with TRBD1. This CDR3 region has 15 residues. The V gene end was trimmed by 4 bases and the J gene end by 7 bases; junction bases not matched to a gene: 10. Looked up from germline, CDR1 is SQVTM and CDR2 is ANQGSEA. CDR3: CSVGPATGGGQPQHF. CDR3 DNA sequence: TGCAGCGTTGGCCCCGCGACAGGGGGCGGACAGCCCCAGCATTTT.

This clone has just one count. The rearrangement joins TRBV5-6 to TRBJ1-2; 9 nucleotides line up with TRBD1. Trimming took 3 bases from V and 7 from J; bases not matched to a gene: 10. From germline, CDR1 is SGHDT and CDR2 YYEEEE. The CDR3 consists of 15 residues. DNA for the CDR3: TGTGCCAGCAGCTCGAGTAAACAGGGGGCCCGTGGCTACACCTTC. This gives the protein CASSSSKQGARGYTF.

This chain's CDR3 is CASSPTGGPGYTF. The CDR3 bases are TGTGCCAGTAGTCCGACAGGGGGTCCTGGCTACACCTTC. V and J are TRBV19 and TRBJ1-2, with 9 bases aligning to TRBD1. Per the germline V gene, CDR1 is LNHDA and CDR2 is SQIVND (reference sequence). The CDR3 consists of 13 residues. The ends lost 5 bases at V and 7 bases at J; junction bases unmatched: 5.

This chain uses TRBV9 with TRBJ2-3; D gene unclear. Between the trimmed V and J ends, which lost 0 bases and 1 base, there was a span of 9 bases. This CDR3 has 15 amino acids. CDR1 is SGDLS, CDR2 YYNGEE, per germline. The CDR3 sequence is CASSVVWQGTDTQYF. CDR3 DNA sequence: TGTGCCAGCAGCGTAGTATGGCAGGGCACAGATACGCAGTATTTT.

This rearrangement joins TRBV9 to TRBJ1-1; TRBD1 matches at 7 bases. The CDR3 is 18 residues long. Germline assignment: CDR1 SGDLS and CDR2 YYNGEE. The V and J ends lost 0 bases and 3 bases, in that order; junction bases with no gene match: 14. The CDR3 DNA reads as TGTGCCAGCAGCGTAGACGCGACAGGGATTTATTTTGACACTGAAGCTTTCTTT. Translation gives CASSVDATGIYFDTEAFF.

V gene TRBV2 combines with J gene TRBJ1-1, with 7 nucleotides matching TRBD1. The trim removed 8 bases at V and 5 bases at J, leaving 11 bases unmatched. CDR1 is SNHLY, CDR2 FYNNEI, per germline. This CDR3 contains 14 residues. CDR3 region: CASSLEGAATEAFF. The CDR3, as DNA: TGTGCCAGCTCTCTGGAGGGGGCAGCGACTGAAGCTTTCTTT.

This chain joins TRBV2 and TRBJ1-1, with 8 nucleotides matching TRBD1. The junction had 8 bases not matched to a gene; V was cut back by 6 bases and J by 5 bases. From germline, CDR1 is SNHLY and CDR2 FYNNEI. The CDR3 totals 14 residues. In nucleotides, the CDR3 is TGTGCCAGCAGCTACGACAGGGGTCGGACTGAAGCTTTCTTT. Translating it yields CASSYDRGRTEAFF.

V gene TRBV28 combines with J gene TRBJ1-5; possible D gene TRBD1, 5 bases. Germline CDR1 MDHEN, CDR2 SYDVKM. There are 14 residues in the CDR3. The V and J ends lost 6 bases and 1 base respectively, with 10 bases between them. The CDR3 protein is CASRVGQSNQPQHF. CDR3 in DNA: TGTGCCAGCAGGGTGGGGCAGAGCAATCAGCCCCAGCATTTT.

The CDR3 bases are TGTGCCAGCAGTTCTTTTACGCGGAATGAGCAGTTCTTC. This encodes CASSSFTRNEQFF. J is TRBJ2-1 and V is TRBV28; no firm D call. Trimming took 4 bases from V and 7 from J, leaving 11 bases between them. Per the germline V gene, CDR1 is MDHEN and CDR2 is SYDVKM. This CDR3 contains 13 residues.

The V call is TRBV7-3, the J call TRBJ1-2; possible D gene TRBD1, 5 bases. The length of the CDR3 is 13 residues. Germline V gene data show CDR1 as SGHTA and CDR2 as FQGTGA. Trimming pared 5 bases from V and 4 bases from J, leaving 11 bases between. The CDR3 coding sequence is TGTGCCAGCAGCCCCTTTCAGGGCTATGGCTACACCTTC. It encodes CASSPFQGYGYTF.

In its sample, this clone was seen a few times. The rearrangement joins TRBV7-6 to TRBJ2-1; D might be TRBD2 (5 bases). Germline V gene sequence: CDR1 SGHVS, CDR2 FNYEAQ. This CDR3 comprises 12 residues. V lost 7 bases, J lost 13 bases, and 17 bases lay in between. The CDR3, as DNA: TGTGCCAGCACGTCGCTAGTGGGAGAACAGTTCTTC. Protein product: CASTSLVGEQFF.